Presented here are 21 T cell receptor beta chains from one specimen sequenced in a study of cytomegalovirus exposure and HLA in healthy donors. PCR employed 60 Vbeta and 13 Jbeta primers. Here immunoSEQ multiplex PCR was the method, and the copy in TCRdb shows in-frame clones only, minus some. The table has fewer than 250,000 clones, over 65% seen once; the top ten hold about 1.2%. The sequenced sample was PBMCs. These receptor sequences come from a human donor in good health.

The DNA of the CDR3 is TGTGCCATCAGTGACCGCGGAAGGGGATCGCATCAGCCCCAGCATTTT. This translates into CAISDRGRGSHQPQHF. The V call is TRBV10-3, the J call TRBJ1-5, with D possibly matching TRBD1 (5 bases). The CDR3 covers 16 residues. Germline V gene sequence: CDR1 ENHRY, CDR2 SYGVKD. V shed 3 bases and J shed 5 bases, with 17 bases lying between them.

The V and J genes are TRBV28 and TRBJ2-5; TRBD1 aligns across 9 bases. The CDR3 consists of 16 residues. Germline assignment: CDR1 MDHEN and CDR2 SYDVKM. V dropped 6 bases and J dropped 4; count of bases not matched to a gene: 12. CDR3 nucleotides: TGTGCCAGCAGCACTACCGGGACAGGGAATCGAGAGACCCAGTACTTC. Its protein product is CASSTTGTGNRETQYF.

The rearrangement uses TRBV5-4 and TRBJ2-7; D is undetermined. The ends were cut back, 3 bases at V and 6 bases at J, with 13 bases in the middle. Germline V gene sequence: CDR1 SGHNT, CDR2 YYREEE (reference sequence). The CDR3 is made up of 13 amino acids. The DNA for the CDR3 is TGTGCCAGCAGCTCCTTGGGCTTCCTCGAGCAGTACTTC. As protein: CASSSLGFLEQYF.

This clone was counted between two and nine times. CDR3 nucleotides: TGTGCCAGCAAACAGGGGACGACCAATCAGCCCCAGCATTTT. Its translation: CASKQGTTNQPQHF. This chain links TRBV6-1 with TRBJ1-5, with TRBD1 identical over 7 bases. Unmatched junction bases numbered 6, after V lost 7 bases and J lost 3 bases. The CDR3 length is 14 residues. Looked up from germline, CDR1 is MNHNS and CDR2 is SASEGT.

The V and J genes are TRBV5-4 and TRBJ2-1; D gene unclear. Looked up from germline, CDR1 is SGHNT and CDR2 is YYREEE (reference sequence). The CDR3 has 12 amino acids. V was cut by 2 bases and J by 5 bases, with 5 bases left in between. The chain's CDR3 is CASSFPDNEQFF. The DNA for the CDR3 is TGTGCCAGCAGCTTTCCAGACAATGAGCAGTTCTTC.

This chain joins TRBV2 and TRBJ2-7; 8 bases match TRBD1. This CDR3 has 16 residues. Per germline, CDR1 SNHLY and CDR2 FYNNEI. J was trimmed by 2 bases and V by 0 bases; bases with no gene match: 6. The CDR3 sequence: CASSEAIKTGAYEQYF. In DNA, the CDR3 is TGTGCCAGCAGTGAAGCGATCAAGACAGGGGCCTACGAGCAGTACTTC.

The chain combines TRBV6-5 with TRBJ2-7; 12 bases are a match to TRBD2. The CDR3 spans 14 residues. The germline V gene has CDR1 MNHEY and CDR2 SVGAGI. Unmatched junction bases numbered 0, after V lost 6 bases and J lost 0 bases. Here the CDR3 DNA reads TGTGCCAGCAGGACTAGCGGGAGCTCCTACGAGCAGTACTTC. This codes for CASRTSGSSYEQYF.

The gene calls are TRBV4-3 and TRBJ1-1, with a weak D call TRBD1 (6 bases). The V end lost 2 bases, the J end lost 6 bases, and 13 bases lay between the germline ends. From germline, CDR1 is LGHNA and CDR2 YSLEER. The length of the CDR3 is 14 residues. In nucleotides, the CDR3 is TGCGCCAGCAGCCAACTACTACAGGGCGCTGAAGCTTTCTTT. Amino acids: CASSQLLQGAEAFF.

The rearrangement uses TRBV5-1 and TRBJ2-1, with 7 bases that match TRBD2. J gave up 7 bases and V 0 bases, and 4 bases lay outside the gene matches. The length of the CDR3 is 14 residues. Germline V gene lookup returns CDR1 SGHRS and CDR2 YFSETQ. In DNA, the CDR3 is TGCGCCAGCAGCTTGGTAATTAGCGGGAATGAGCAGTTCTTC. It is translated as CASSLVISGNEQFF. The variable domain in full, completed from reference TRBV5-1 and TRBJ2-1, reads KAGVTQTPRYLIKTRGQQVTLSCSPISGHRSVSWYQQTPGQGLQFLFEYFSETQRNKGNFPGRFSGRQFSNSRSEMNVSTLELGDSALYLCASSLVISGNEQFFGPGTRLTVL.

The chain links TRBV6-5 to TRBJ2-2; TRBD2 is a possible D gene (6 bases). The CDR3 spans 13 residues. Looked up from germline, CDR1 is MNHEY and CDR2 is SVGAGI. The V gene lost 5 bases and the J gene lost 11 bases, with 15 bases spanning the gap. The CDR3 region is CASSPGGVNELFF. CDR3 sequence (DNA): TGTGCCAGCAGTCCGGGCGGGGTTAATGAGCTGTTTTTT.

This chain connects TRBV5-4 to TRBJ1-2; possible D gene TRBD1, 5 bases. V dropped 3 bases and J dropped 4 bases, with 10 bases sitting between them. Germline-derived CDR1 and CDR2 are SGHNT and YYREEE (reference sequence). The CDR3 spans 13 residues. The CDR3 protein is CASSSEGRYGYTF. The CDR3 DNA is TGTGCCAGCAGCTCGGAGGGACGCTATGGCTACACCTTC.

J is TRBJ2-7 and V is TRBV7-9; D may be TRBD1 (6 bases). Trimming cost V 5 bases and J 1 base, with 12 bases left between them. CDR1 is SEHNR, CDR2 FQNEAQ, per germline (reference sequence). This CDR3 has 14 residues. CDR3 bases: TGTGCCAGCAGCCCGCGGACAGCGTCCTACGAGCAGTACTTC. Its protein is CASSPRTASYEQYF.

This sequence joins TRBV5-1 and TRBJ1-2, with 9 bases matching TRBD1. Per germline, CDR1 SGHRS and CDR2 YFSETQ. This CDR3 has 14 residues. V trimming: 3 bases; J trimming: 5 bases; junction bases outside the gene matches: 5. The CDR3 protein is CASSSGQGGYGYTF. CDR3 DNA sequence: TGCGCCAGCAGCTCGGGACAGGGCGGATATGGCTACACCTTC.

The chain has TRBV7-8 and TRBJ2-3; 8 bases map to TRBD2. The CDR3 runs 13 residues. With 11 bases clipped from V and 1 base from J, the junction kept 5 bases outside the gene matches. Per the germline V gene, CDR1 is SGHVS and CDR2 is FQNEAQ. The chain's CDR3 is CAAGREGTDTQYF. The CDR3 nucleotides are TGTGCCGCGGGGCGGGAGGGCACAGATACGCAGTATTTT.

This chain uses TRBV10-2 with TRBJ2-7; 13 bases fit TRBD2. After removal of 3 bases from V and 3 bases from J, the junction contained 8 bases not matched to a gene. Germline V CDR1 and CDR2: WSHSY, SAAADI. The CDR3 runs to 17 residues. CDR3 region: CASSDVRTSGSSYEQYF. CDR3 bases: TGCGCCAGCAGTGATGTCCGGACTAGCGGGAGTAGCTACGAGCAGTACTTC.

The chain joins TRBV19 to TRBJ2-5; 9 bases align to TRBD2. The germline CDR1 and CDR2 sequences are LNHDA and SQIVND (reference sequence). The CDR3 covers 15 residues. V trimming: 6 bases; J trimming: 1 base; junction bases outside the gene matches: 6. The CDR3 nucleotides are TGTGCCAGTAGGGAGAATAGCGGGAGCCAAGAGACCCAGTACTTC. This translates into CASRENSGSQETQYF.

The chain couples TRBV6-4 to TRBJ2-3; 9 positions match TRBD2. After removal of 0 bases from V and 10 bases from J, the junction contained 8 bases not matched to a gene. Germline lookup yields CDR1 MRHNA and CDR2 SNTAGT. The CDR3 extends over 15 amino acids. The CDR3: CASSDSLAGVVSQYF. DNA for the CDR3: TGTGCCAGCAGTGACTCGTTAGCGGGAGTCGTTTCGCAGTATTTT.

The V and J genes are TRBV28 and TRBJ1-2; the D gene is possibly TRBD1 (5 bases). This CDR3 is 12 amino acids long. Trimming took off 7 bases at V and 8 bases at J, with 14 bases between the two ends. The V gene's germline CDR1 is MDHEN and CDR2 SYDVKM. This CDR3 reads CASTSGGKGYTF. For the CDR3, the DNA is TGTGCCAGCACCTCCGGGGGGAAGGGCTACACCTTC.

This clone was counted a single time. The same CDR3 arises from other DNA sequences in this sample as well. The rearrangement links TRBV6-6 to TRBJ1-3, with D perhaps TRBD1 (5 bases). CDR1 is MNHNY, CDR2 SVGAGI, per germline (reference sequence). Trimming stripped 6 bases from V and 4 bases from J, with 7 bases between. The CDR3 totals 12 residues. This chain's CDR3 is CASRGPGNTIYF. The CDR3 bases are TGTGCCAGCAGGGGGCCCGGAAACACCATATATTTT.

J is TRBJ2-7 and V is TRBV28; TRBD1 aligns across 9 bases. CDR3 length: 16 amino acids. Germline CDR1 is MDHEN and CDR2 is SYDVKM. After removal of 2 bases from V and 4 bases from J, the junction contained 9 bases not matched to a gene. CDR3 protein: CASSLPQPGQGYEQYF. CDR3 in DNA: TGTGCCAGCAGTTTACCTCAACCGGGACAGGGTTACGAGCAGTACTTC. Combining the CDR3 with reference TRBV28 and TRBJ2-7 gives the whole variable domain DVKVTQSSRYLVKRTGEKVFLECVQDMDHENMFWYRQDPGLGLRLIYFSYDVKMKEKGDIPEGYSVSREKKERFSLILESASTNQTSMYLCASSLPQPGQGYEQYFGPGTRLTVT.

The chain couples TRBV28 to TRBJ1-5; D uncertain. There are 13 residues in the CDR3. V lost 5 bases and J lost 6, with 11 bases in between. Germline lookup yields CDR1 MDHEN and CDR2 SYDVKM. This CDR3 is CASSPPSGQPQHF. In nucleotides, the CDR3 is TGTGCCAGCAGTCCCCCCTCAGGTCAGCCCCAGCATTTT.